These 13 T cell receptor beta chains share one sample of origin, sequenced in a study of T cells expressing NK-cell markers. After re-calling the 5' RACE reads, TCRdb lists one entry per CDR3 protein, DNA absent. The table lists about 460,000 distinct CDR3 sequences. Sample: blood T cells: a sorted CD56 or NKG2C T cell subset, CD4+ or CD8+ T cells, or bulk PBMC T cells (not recorded which). These receptors all come from a woman between 50 and 59 years old in good health.

The V gene is TRBV11-2, the J gene TRBJ2-5; checking the TCRdb D call of TRBD2 is not possible without DNA. This CDR3 contains 15 residues. Germline CDR1 reads SGHAT; CDR2 reads FQNNGV. CDR3 sequence: CASSSERTYQETQYF.

The chain links TRBV5-4 to TRBJ2-7; the TRBD1 assignment by TCRdb is unverifiable without DNA. The CDR3 is 14 residues long. Germline CDR1 SGHNT, CDR2 YYREEE (reference sequence). The CDR3 loop reads CASSKERGADEQYF.

The chain employs TRBV19 and TRBJ2-7. The CDR3 is 13 amino acids. The germline gives CDR1 LNHDA, CDR2 SQIVND (reference sequence). CDR3 protein: CASRSESSYEQYF.

The genes are TRBV20-1 and TRBJ2-5. The CDR3 is 11 residues long. CDR1 DFQATT and CDR2 SNEGSKA come from the germline V gene (reference sequence). The CDR3 loop is CSARENDAQYF.

This rearrangement joins TRBV11-2 to TRBJ1-4. The CDR3 covers 15 residues. CDR1 and CDR2 from the germline V gene are SGHAT and FQNNGV. The CDR3 sequence is CASSLEGILNEKLFF.

J is TRBJ2-3 and V is TRBV20-1; the TCRdb D gene call, TRBD1, has no DNA to confirm it. The CDR3 is made up of 14 amino acids. CDR1 DFQATT and CDR2 SNEGSKA come from the germline V gene (reference sequence). CDR3 region: CSASGTGGSDTQYF.

The chain has TRBV5-5 and TRBJ1-2. Per germline, CDR1 SGHKS and CDR2 YYEKEE (reference sequence). The CDR3 has 12 amino acids. This chain's CDR3 is CASSFGSTGYTF.

The rearrangement links TRBV5-6 to TRBJ2-1. The CDR3 runs 14 residues. Germline CDR1 is SGHDT and CDR2 is YYEEEE. The chain's CDR3 is CASSLFQRYNEQFF.

CDR3 region: CATSDSSGGSIYEQYF. This chain links TRBV24-1 with TRBJ2-7; TCRdb's D call, TRBD2, is unchecked because there is no DNA. The germline V gene encodes CDR1 KGHDR and CDR2 SFDVKD. The CDR3 sequence is 16 residues long.

This rearrangement joins TRBV28 to TRBJ2-7; TCRdb names TRBD2, which stays unverified in the absence of DNA. Germline V gene sequence: CDR1 MDHEN, CDR2 SYDVKM. The CDR3 runs to 15 residues. The CDR3 region is CASREERGSSYEQYF.

The chain joins TRBV29-1 to TRBJ2-1; the TCRdb call, TRBD2, lacks DNA for checking. Looked up from germline, CDR1 is SQVTM and CDR2 is ANQGSEA. CDR3 length: 14 amino acids. CDR3 sequence reads: CSVVPQRGYNEQFF.

This chain connects TRBV11-3 to TRBJ2-2. The CDR3 totals 16 residues. Germline values: CDR1 SGHNT, CDR2 YENEEA. CDR3 sequence reads: CASSLKPSGITGELFF.

V is TRBV4-1 and J is TRBJ2-1; TCRdb's D call of TRBD1 is untestable without DNA. Germline V gene data show CDR1 as MGHRA and CDR2 as YSYEKL. The CDR3 extends over 18 amino acids. CDR3: CASSQEGQGYYSYNEQFF.